This passage covers 13 T cell receptor beta chains from one sample sequenced in a study of blood T cell repertoires in COVID-19. The method was immunoSEQ multiplex PCR; TCRdb's version includes in-frame clones alone and lacks a portion of them. The table records hundreds of thousands of clones, roughly 85% of them present only once. The sequencing sample was made of PBMCs or T cells enriched from blood (not recorded which). All receptors come from a woman aged 40 to 55 who had recovered from COVID-19.

This chain links TRBV7-3 with TRBJ2-3; the D gene is possibly TRBD2 (5 bases). The CDR3 has 13 amino acids. The V gene lost 0 bases and the J gene lost 6 bases, with 7 bases spanning the gap. Germline V gene data show CDR1 as SGHTA and CDR2 as FQGTGA. The CDR3 coding sequence is TGTGCCAGCAGCTTAACGGGCGGGGATACGCAGTATTTT. Protein sequence: CASSLTGGDTQYF.

CDR3 sequence reads: CASSLSRGPSNSPLHF. CDR3 nucleotides: TGTGCCAGCAGCTTGTCAAGGGGGCCCTCTAATTCACCCCTCCACTTT. The chain carries TRBV5-4 and TRBJ1-6; 7 nucleotides match TRBD1. CDR3 length: 16 amino acids. With 1 base clipped from V and 6 bases from J, the junction kept 7 bases outside the gene matches. CDR1 SGHNT and CDR2 YYREEE come from the germline V gene (reference sequence).

The rearrangement links TRBV4-1 to TRBJ2-5; the D gene is possibly TRBD1 (6 bases). Germline V gene lookup returns CDR1 MGHRA and CDR2 YSYEKL. This CDR3 comprises 16 residues. V gave up 3 bases and J gave up 1 base, with 15 bases separating them. Here the CDR3 DNA reads TGCGCCAGCAGCCAGGCCGGGACACTGAGCCAAGAGACCCAGTACTTC. It is translated as CASSQAGTLSQETQYF.

This chain links TRBV24-1 with TRBJ2-3; D unclear. The CDR3 has 13 residues. The germline V gene has CDR1 KGHDR and CDR2 SFDVKD. V shed 4 bases and J shed 0 bases, with 4 bases lying between them. CDR3: CATSEASTDTQYF. The CDR3 DNA is TGTGCCACCAGTGAAGCCAGCACAGATACGCAGTATTTT.

This chain uses TRBV20-1 with TRBJ1-2, with D hard to call. V was trimmed by 3 bases and J by 6 bases, leaving 11 bases between them. Germline-derived CDR1 and CDR2 are DFQATT and SNEGSKA (reference sequence). This CDR3 contains 12 residues. DNA for the CDR3: TGCAGTGCTAGTTGGAGTTATGATGGCTACACCTTC. Encoded protein: CSASWSYDGYTF.

The CDR3 protein is CASRAETQYF. Here the CDR3 DNA reads TGTGCCAGCAGAGCAGAGACCCAGTACTTC. V and J are TRBV2 and TRBJ2-5; D unresolved. The CDR3 runs to 10 residues. Trimming shortened V by 6 bases and J by 4 bases, and 3 bases separated the two germline ends. Germline V gives CDR1 SNHLY, CDR2 FYNNEI. Variable domain in full (rest from reference TRBV2 and TRBJ2-5): EPEVTQTPSHQVTQMGQEVILRCVPISNHLYFYWYRQILGQKVEFLVSFYNNEISEKSEIFDDQFSVERPDGSNFTLKIRSTKLEDSAMYFCASRAETQYFGPGTRLLVL.

The chain has TRBV5-8 and TRBJ2-1; TRBD1 matches at 9 bases. V was clipped by 2 bases and J by 7 bases; unmatched bases: 10. Germline assignment: CDR1 SGHTS and CDR2 YDEGEE. This CDR3 region has 16 residues. CDR3 sequence reads: CASSFRGGQGRNEQFF. The DNA for the CDR3 is TGTGCCAGCAGCTTCCGTGGGGGACAGGGTAGGAATGAGCAGTTCTTC. The full variable domain, completed using reference TRBV5-8 and TRBJ2-1, is EAGVTQSPTHLIKTRGQQATLRCSPISGHTSVYWYQQALGLGLQFLLWYDEGEERNRGNFPPRFSGRQFPNYSSELNVNALELEDSALYLCASSFRGGQGRNEQFFGPGTRLTVL.

This chain joins TRBV19 and TRBJ1-6, with D possibly TRBD1 on 5 matching bases. The CDR3 sequence is 13 residues long. Deletions cut 9 bases from V and 9 bases from J, with 15 bases between. CDR1 is LNHDA, CDR2 SQIVND, per germline (reference sequence). The CDR3 coding sequence is TGTGCCAGCCAGACTTATCAGGGTTCACCCCTCCACTTT. This translates into CASQTYQGSPLHF. Variable domain in full (rest from reference TRBV19 and TRBJ1-6): DGGITQSPKYLFRKEGQNVTLSCEQNLNHDAMYWYRQDPGQGLRLIYYSQIVNDFQKGDIAEGYSVSREKKESFPLTVTSAQKNPTAFYLCASQTYQGSPLHFGNGTRLTVT.

The chain couples TRBV15 to TRBJ2-5; D remains unclear. CDR3 length equals 14 residues. Germline assignment: CDR1 LNHNV and CDR2 YYDKDF (reference sequence). V lost 5 bases, J lost 3 bases, and 13 bases lay in between. CDR3 DNA: TGTGCCACCAGCGCCTCGAGAACAGAAGAGACCCAGTACTTC. It specifies CATSASRTEETQYF.

The rearrangement links TRBV7-9 to TRBJ1-1; D not resolved. Germline CDR1 is SEHNR and CDR2 is FQNEAQ (reference sequence). V lost 1 base and J lost 2, with 5 bases in between. The CDR3 contains 13 residues. CDR3 DNA: TGTGCCAGCAGCTTAGTCGTAAACACTGAAGCTTTCTTT. This translates into CASSLVVNTEAFF.

The sample holds one count of this clone. This sequence joins TRBV7-9 and TRBJ2-2, with D uncertain. The CDR3 is made up of 17 amino acids. V lost 1 base and J 0 bases, leaving 12 bases between the germline ends. Per the germline V gene, CDR1 is SEHNR and CDR2 is FQNEAQ (reference sequence). The CDR3 sequence is CASSLVLAEANTGELFF. The CDR3 DNA sequence: TGTGCCAGCAGCTTAGTTCTGGCGGAAGCGAACACCGGGGAGCTGTTTTTT.

The genes are TRBV7-2 and TRBJ2-1, with 12 positions matching TRBD2. The CDR3 totals 16 residues. CDR1 and CDR2 (germline): SGHTA, FQGNSA. With V trimmed by 6 bases and J by 9 bases, 12 bases remained unmatched. The CDR3 nucleotides are TGTGCCAGCAGGTCACCCTTGGCTAGCGGGAGGGGTGAGCAGTTCTTC. It translates to CASRSPLASGRGEQFF. Full variable domain (outside the CDR3, taken from reference TRBV7-2 and TRBJ2-1): GAGVSQSPSNKVTEKGKDVELRCDPISGHTALYWYRQSLGQGLEFLIYFQGNSAPDKSGLPSDRFSAERTGGSVSTLTIQRTQQEDSAVYLCASRSPLASGRGEQFFGPGTRLTVL.

V is TRBV28 and J is TRBJ2-3, with 9 bases matching TRBD2. The CDR3 sequence is 16 residues long. J gave up 4 bases and V 3 bases, and 8 bases lay outside the gene matches. Germline V gives CDR1 MDHEN, CDR2 SYDVKM. The CDR3 DNA follows: TGTGCCAGCAGTTTCCGCGGGAGGGTTGGCGCAGATACGCAGTATTTT. Its translation: CASSFRGRVGADTQYF.